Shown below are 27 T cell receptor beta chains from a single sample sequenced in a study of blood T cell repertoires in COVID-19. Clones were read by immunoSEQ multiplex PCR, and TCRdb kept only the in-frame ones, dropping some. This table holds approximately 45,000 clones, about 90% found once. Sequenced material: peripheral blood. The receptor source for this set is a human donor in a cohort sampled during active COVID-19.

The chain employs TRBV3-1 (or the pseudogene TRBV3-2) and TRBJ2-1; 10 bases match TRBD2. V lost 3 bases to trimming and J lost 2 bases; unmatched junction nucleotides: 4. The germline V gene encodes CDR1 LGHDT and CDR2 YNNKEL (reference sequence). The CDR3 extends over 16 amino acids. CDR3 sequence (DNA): TGTGCCAGCAGCCATAAAGCGGGAGGGACCTACAATGAGCAGTTCTTC. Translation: CASSHKAGGTYNEQFF.

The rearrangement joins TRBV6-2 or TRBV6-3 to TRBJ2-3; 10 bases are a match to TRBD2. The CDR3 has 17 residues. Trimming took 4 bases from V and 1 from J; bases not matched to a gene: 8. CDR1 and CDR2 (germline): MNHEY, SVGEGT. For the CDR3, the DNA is TGTGCCAGCAGTTCCACCGCCGGGACTAGCGGCACAGATACGCAGTATTTT. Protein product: CASSSTAGTSGTDTQYF.

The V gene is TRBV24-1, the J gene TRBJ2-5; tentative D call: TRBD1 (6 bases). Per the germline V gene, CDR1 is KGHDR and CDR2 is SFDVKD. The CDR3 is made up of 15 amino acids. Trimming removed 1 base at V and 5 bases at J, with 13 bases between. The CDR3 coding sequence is TGTGCCACCAGTGATTTCGTCAGGGGCGGTGAGACCCAGTACTTC. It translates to CATSDFVRGGETQYF.

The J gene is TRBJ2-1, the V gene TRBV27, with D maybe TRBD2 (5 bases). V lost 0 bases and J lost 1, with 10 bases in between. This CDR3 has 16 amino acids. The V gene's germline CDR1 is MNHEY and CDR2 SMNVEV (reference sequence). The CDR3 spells CASSLSRLTSYNEQFF. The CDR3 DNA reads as TGTGCCAGCAGTTTATCCCGACTAACATCCTACAATGAGCAGTTCTTC.

Here the CDR3 reads CASGLVIQETQYF. The CDR3, as DNA: TGCGCCAGCGGACTAGTCATCCAAGAGACCCAGTACTTC. The chain recombines TRBV4-1 with TRBJ2-5, with 7 positions matching TRBD2. V gave up 8 bases and J gave up 1 base; unmatched junction bases: 4. The germline V gene has CDR1 MGHRA and CDR2 YSYEKL. The CDR3 covers 13 residues.

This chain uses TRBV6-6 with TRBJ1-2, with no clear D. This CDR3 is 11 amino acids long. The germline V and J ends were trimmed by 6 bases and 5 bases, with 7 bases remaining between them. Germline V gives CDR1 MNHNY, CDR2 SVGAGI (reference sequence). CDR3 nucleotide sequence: TGTGCCAGCAGAGCAACTTATGGCTACACCTTC. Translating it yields CASRATYGYTF.

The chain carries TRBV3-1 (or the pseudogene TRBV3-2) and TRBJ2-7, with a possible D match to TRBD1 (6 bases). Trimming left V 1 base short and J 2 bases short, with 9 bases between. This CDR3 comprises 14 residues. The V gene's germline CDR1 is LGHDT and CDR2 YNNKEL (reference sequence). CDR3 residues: CASSQGTATYEQYF. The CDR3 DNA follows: TGTGCCAGCAGCCAAGGGACAGCAACCTACGAGCAGTACTTC.

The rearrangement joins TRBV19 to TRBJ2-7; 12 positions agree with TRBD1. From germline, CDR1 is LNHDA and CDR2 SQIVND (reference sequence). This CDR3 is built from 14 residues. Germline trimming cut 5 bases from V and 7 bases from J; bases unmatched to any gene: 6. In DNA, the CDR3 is TGTGCCAGTAGTCCGGGACAGGGGGCTCGAGAGCAGTACTTC. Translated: CASSPGQGAREQYF.

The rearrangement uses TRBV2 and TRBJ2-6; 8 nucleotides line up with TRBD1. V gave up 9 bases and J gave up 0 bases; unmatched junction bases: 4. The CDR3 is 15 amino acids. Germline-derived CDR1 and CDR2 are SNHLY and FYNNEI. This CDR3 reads CARGTGSSGANVLTF. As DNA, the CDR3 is TGTGCCAGAGGGACAGGTAGCTCTGGGGCCAACGTCCTGACTTTC.

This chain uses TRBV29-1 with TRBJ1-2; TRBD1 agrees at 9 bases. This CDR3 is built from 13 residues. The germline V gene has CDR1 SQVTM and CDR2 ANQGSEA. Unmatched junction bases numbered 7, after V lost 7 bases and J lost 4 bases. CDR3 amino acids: CSASDRGGYGYTF. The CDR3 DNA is TGCAGCGCGTCCGACAGGGGGGGCTATGGCTACACCTTC. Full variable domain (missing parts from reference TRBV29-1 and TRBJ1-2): SAVISQKPSRDICQRGTSLTIQCQVDSQVTMMFWYRQQPGQSLTLIATANQGSEATYESGFVIDKFPISRPNLTFSTLTVSNMSPEDSSIYLCSASDRGGYGYTFGSGTRLTVV.

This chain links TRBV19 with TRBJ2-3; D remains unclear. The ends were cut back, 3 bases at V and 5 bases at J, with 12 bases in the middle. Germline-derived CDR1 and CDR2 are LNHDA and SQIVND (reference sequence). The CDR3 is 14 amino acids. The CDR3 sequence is CASSMATVQDTQYF. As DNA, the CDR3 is TGTGCCAGTAGTATGGCCACCGTGCAAGATACGCAGTATTTT. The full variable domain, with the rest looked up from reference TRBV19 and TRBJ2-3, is DGGITQSPKYLFRKEGQNVTLSCEQNLNHDAMYWYRQDPGQGLRLIYYSQIVNDFQKGDIAEGYSVSREKKESFPLTVTSAQKNPTAFYLCASSMATVQDTQYFGPGTRLTVL.

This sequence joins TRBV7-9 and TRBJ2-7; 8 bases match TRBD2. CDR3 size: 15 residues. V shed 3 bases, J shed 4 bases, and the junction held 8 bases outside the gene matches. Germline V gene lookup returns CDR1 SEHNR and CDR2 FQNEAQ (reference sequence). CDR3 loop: CASSLGSGRSYEQYF. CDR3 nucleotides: TGTGCCAGCAGCTTGGGGAGCGGGAGATCTTACGAGCAGTACTTC. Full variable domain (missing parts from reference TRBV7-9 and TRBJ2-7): DTGVSQNPRHKITKRGQNVTFRCDPISEHNRLYWYRQTLGQGPEFLTYFQNEAQLEKSRLLSDRFSAERPKGSFSTLEIQRTEQGDSAMYLCASSLGSGRSYEQYFGPGTRLTVT.

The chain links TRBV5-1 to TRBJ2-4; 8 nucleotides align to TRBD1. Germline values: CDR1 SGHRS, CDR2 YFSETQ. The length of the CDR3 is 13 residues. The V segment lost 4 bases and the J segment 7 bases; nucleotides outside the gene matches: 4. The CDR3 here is CASSPTGVNIQYF. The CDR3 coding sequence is TGCGCCAGCAGCCCGACAGGGGTGAACATTCAGTACTTC.

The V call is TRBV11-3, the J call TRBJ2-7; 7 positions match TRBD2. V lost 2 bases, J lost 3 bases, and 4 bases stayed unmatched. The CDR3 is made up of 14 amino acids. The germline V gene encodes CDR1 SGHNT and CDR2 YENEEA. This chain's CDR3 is CASSLQGGDYEQYF. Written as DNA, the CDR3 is TGTGCCAGCAGCTTACAGGGAGGGGACTACGAGCAGTACTTC.

The chain's CDR3 is CASSRGLAVQETQYF. In nucleotides, the CDR3 is TGTGCCAGCAGCCGGGGACTAGCGGTACAAGAGACCCAGTACTTC. V and J are TRBV5-5 and TRBJ2-5; the match to TRBD2 covers 11 bases. V shed 4 bases and J 2 bases; nucleotides not matched to a gene: 4. The CDR3 consists of 15 residues. Looked up from germline, CDR1 is SGHKS and CDR2 is YYEKEE (reference sequence).

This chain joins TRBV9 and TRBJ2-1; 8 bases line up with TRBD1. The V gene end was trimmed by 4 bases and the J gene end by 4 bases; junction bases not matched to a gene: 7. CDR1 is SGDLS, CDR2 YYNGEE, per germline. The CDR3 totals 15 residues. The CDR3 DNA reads TGTGCCAGCAGCACCGGACAGGGAGTGTACAATGAGCAGTTCTTC. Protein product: CASSTGQGVYNEQFF. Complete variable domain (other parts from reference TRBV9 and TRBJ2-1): DSGVTQTPKHLITATGQRVTLRCSPRSGDLSVYWYQQSLDQGLQFLIQYYNGEERAKGNILERFSAQQFPDLHSELNLSSLELGDSALYFCASSTGQGVYNEQFFGPGTRLTVL.

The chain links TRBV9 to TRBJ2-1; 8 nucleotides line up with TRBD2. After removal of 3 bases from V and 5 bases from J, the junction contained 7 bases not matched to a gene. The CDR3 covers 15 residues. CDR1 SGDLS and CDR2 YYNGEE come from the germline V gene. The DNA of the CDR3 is TGTGCCAGCAGCGACAGCGGGAGCCCACACAATGAGCAGTTCTTC. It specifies CASSDSGSPHNEQFF.

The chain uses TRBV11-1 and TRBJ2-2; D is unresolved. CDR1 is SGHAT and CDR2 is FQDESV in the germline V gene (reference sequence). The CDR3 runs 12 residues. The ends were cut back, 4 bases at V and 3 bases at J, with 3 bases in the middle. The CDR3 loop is CASSSYTGELFF. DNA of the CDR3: TGTGCCAGCAGCTCCTACACCGGGGAGCTGTTTTTT.

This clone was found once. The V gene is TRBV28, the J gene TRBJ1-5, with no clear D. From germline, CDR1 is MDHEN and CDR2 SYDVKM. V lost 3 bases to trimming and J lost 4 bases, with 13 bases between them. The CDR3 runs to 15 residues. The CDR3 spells CASSFGLTFNQPQHF. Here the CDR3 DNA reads TGTGCCAGCAGTTTCGGACTTACCTTTAATCAGCCCCAGCATTTT.

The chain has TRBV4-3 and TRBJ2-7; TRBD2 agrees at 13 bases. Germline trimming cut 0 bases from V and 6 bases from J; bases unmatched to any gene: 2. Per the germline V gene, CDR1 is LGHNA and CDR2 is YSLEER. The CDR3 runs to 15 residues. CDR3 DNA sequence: TGCGCCAGCAGCCAAGATGGACTAGCGGGAGTCGAGCAGTACTTC. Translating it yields CASSQDGLAGVEQYF.

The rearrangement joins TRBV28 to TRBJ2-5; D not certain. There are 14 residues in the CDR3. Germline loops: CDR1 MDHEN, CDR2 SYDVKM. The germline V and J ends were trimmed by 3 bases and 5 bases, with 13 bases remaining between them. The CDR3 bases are TGTGCCAGCAGTTTGGCCTCATCGTCGGAGACCCAGTACTTC. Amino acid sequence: CASSLASSSETQYF.

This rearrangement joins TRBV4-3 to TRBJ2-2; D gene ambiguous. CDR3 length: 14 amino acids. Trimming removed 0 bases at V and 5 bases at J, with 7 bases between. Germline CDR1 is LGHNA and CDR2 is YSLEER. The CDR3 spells CASSQESGTGELFF. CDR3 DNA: TGCGCCAGCAGCCAAGAGTCCGGGACCGGGGAGCTGTTTTTT.

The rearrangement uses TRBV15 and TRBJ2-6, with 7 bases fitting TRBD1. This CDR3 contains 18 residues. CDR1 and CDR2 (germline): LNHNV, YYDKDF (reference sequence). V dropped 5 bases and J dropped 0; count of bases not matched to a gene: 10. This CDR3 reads CATSSRDRARSGANVLTF. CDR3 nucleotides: TGTGCCACCAGCTCTCGAGACAGGGCCCGCTCTGGGGCCAACGTCCTGACTTTC.

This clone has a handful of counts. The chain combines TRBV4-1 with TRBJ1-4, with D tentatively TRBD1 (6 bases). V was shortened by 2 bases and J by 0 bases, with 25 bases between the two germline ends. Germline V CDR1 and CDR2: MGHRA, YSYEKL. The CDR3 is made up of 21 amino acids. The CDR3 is CASSQFHSQGRRVATNEKLFF. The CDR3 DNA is TGCGCCAGCAGCCAATTTCATTCTCAGGGGCGCCGAGTCGCAACTAATGAAAAACTGTTTTTT.

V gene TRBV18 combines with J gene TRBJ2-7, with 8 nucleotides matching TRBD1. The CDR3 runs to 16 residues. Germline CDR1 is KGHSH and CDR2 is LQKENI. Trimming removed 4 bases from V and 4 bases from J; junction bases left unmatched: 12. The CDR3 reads CASSLPTGAPKYEQYF. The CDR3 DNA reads TGTGCCAGCTCACTGCCGACAGGGGCACCGAAATACGAGCAGTACTTC.

CDR3 loop: CASSFGSGGRDTQYF. The CDR3 DNA reads as TGTGCCAGCAGCTTTGGGTCCGGCGGGAGGGATACGCAGTATTTT. The chain joins TRBV7-9 to TRBJ2-3; TRBD2 matches 8 bases. The V gene's germline CDR1 is SEHNR and CDR2 FQNEAQ (reference sequence). Trimming cost V 3 bases and J 6 bases; bases outside gene matches: 8. The length of the CDR3 is 15 residues.

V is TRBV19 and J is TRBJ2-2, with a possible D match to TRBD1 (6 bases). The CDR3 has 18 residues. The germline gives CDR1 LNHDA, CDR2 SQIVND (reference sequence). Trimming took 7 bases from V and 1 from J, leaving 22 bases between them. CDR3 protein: CASKLKNRDNLNTGELFF. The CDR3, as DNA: TGTGCCAGTAAACTAAAAAACCGGGACAATTTGAACACCGGGGAGCTGTTTTTT.